This TCR beta chain was sequenced for a study of CD4+ T cells in melanoma. The study, taken as a whole, reports: A reported correlation linked neoantigen-specific CD4+ T cells to CD8+, macrophage and B cell function.

As for this clone: The antigen remains unidentified.

Clones were sequenced by immunoSEQ multiplex PCR, and TCRdb holds only the in-frame ones, with some missing. The data hold fewer than 20,000 clones, with around 82% observed a single time. The CDR3 runs 14 residues. Looked up from germline, CDR1 is SGHTA and CDR2 is FQGNSA. V lost 5 bases and J lost 6; bases outside the gene matches: 6. The sample consisted of cells from a culture (not recorded whether cultured in vitro). The TCR originated in a human donor with melanoma. The rearrangement links TRBV7-2 to TRBJ2-5; 10 bases line up with TRBD1. The CDR3 sequence is CASSVGQGSQTQYF. DNA of the CDR3: TGTGCCAGCAGCGTGGGACAGGGGTCGCAGACCCAGTACTTC.